This note documents a single TCR beta chain sequence. What it binds is not known. The data are from a study of identifying expanded T cells in peripheral blood. General study results and limits: Across healthy donors, higher total template counts meant significantly greater roughly two-week count variance. Technical replicates showed approximately 1.2 changed clones; approximately 2 weeks roughly 18; four weeks 19.

Collection occurred without any documented infections or immune events in donors. Assay used: immunoSEQ multiplex PCR; TCRdb lists only in-frame clones, some missing. The table records roughly 84,000 clones, over 85% of them present only once. V shed 2 bases, J shed 14 bases, and the junction held 12 bases outside the gene matches. Germline V gene data show CDR1 as GTSNPN and CDR2 as SVGIG (reference sequence). This CDR3 comprises 15 residues. This TCR came from a person aged 18-69 years in good health. The sequenced sample was blood. The chain links TRBV30 to TRBJ1-6; 10 nucleotides match TRBD1. The chain's CDR3 is CAWSFGQGGSGSLHF. The CDR3 bases are TGTGCCTGGAGTTTCGGACAGGGGGGTAGTGGGTCCCTCCACTTT.